One TCR beta chain is described in this entry. An amount of RNA that ranged from 0.5 to 1 ug was reverse transcribed with random hexamers. Amplification of TCR beta CDR3 used immunoSEQ multiplex PCR across 54 Vbeta and 13 Jbeta. A single record per CDR3 protein comes from TCRdb applying MiXCR to the immunoSEQ multiplex PCR reads. Among some 220,000 distinct CDR3 sequences listed, 95% were seen once. The entry originates in a study of CD8 T cells in Susac syndrome. Germline V gene sequence: CDR1 SGHRS, CDR2 YFSETQ. Trimming at V came to 0 bases and at J to 0 bases, leaving 6 bases not matched to a gene. CDR3 length: 16 residues. From blood CD8+ and CD4+ T cells, the TCR beta chain was sequenced. In the multiple sclerosis control group, patients were treatment-naive and had stable or active relapsing-remitting disease.

The sequence was obtained from a human donor with multiple sclerosis. The chain uses TRBV5-1 and TRBJ2-7; 7 nucleotides align to TRBD1. Sequenced sample: CD4+ T cells from PBMCs. The CDR3 here is CASSLGDWDSSYEQYF. The DNA for the CDR3 is TGCGCCAGCAGCTTGGGAGACTGGGACAGCTCCTACGAGCAGTACTTC.